Listed below are T cell receptor beta chains from one sample, sequenced in a study of T-cell reconstitution after alpha-beta-depleted transplantation in children. From the PCR reads, TCRdb called clonotypes with MiXCR, one entry per CDR3 protein. This table holds about 250,000 distinct CDR3 sequences, more than 20% found once. Sequenced material: PBMCs, mostly from graft donor cells, taken 360 days after TCRalphabeta/CD19-depleted stem cell transplant. All receptors derive from a female patient between 2 and 15 years old who had a stem cell transplant for congenital amegakaryocytic thrombocytopenia, so the T cells may come from the graft donor. CDR3s include the opening cysteine and the closing phenylalanine or tryptophan. Fields, in order: clone size, D gene, V gene, J gene, CDR3 DNA, CDR3 protein. The D gene is left open where the match is weak. Clone size is not always given. Where it is, it says once, few, many or a class for expanded clones.

NA	NA	TRBV3-1	TRBJ2-6	TGTGCCAGCAGCCAAGATGCCGGCCGAATCCTGACTTTC	CASSQDAGRILTF
NA	TRBD1	TRBV4-1	TRBJ1-2	TGCGCCAGCAGCCAAGACCCGACAGGGGTGAACTATGGCTACACCTTC	CASSQDPTGVNYGYTF
NA	NA	TRBV29-1	TRBJ2-1	TGCAGCGTTGTCTATGTAAATGAGCAGTTCTTC	CSVVYVNEQFF
many	NA	TRBV5-1	TRBJ1-1	TGCGCCAGCAGCTTTCAGGGGACTGAAGCTTTCTTT	CASSFQGTEAFF
many	NA	TRBV5-1	TRBJ1-1	TGCGCCAGCAAGACCGGGCCTAACACTGAAGCTTTCTTT	CASKTGPNTEAFF
NA	NA	TRBV7-9	TRBJ1-2	TGTGCCAGCACCTCGGGGGCTAACTATGGCTACACCTTC	CASTSGANYGYTF
NA	NA	TRBV28	TRBJ2-1	TGTGCCAGCAGTTTATTTTCCCTCGGCAGGGCGTCCTACAATGAGCAGTTCTTC	CASSLFSLGRASYNEQFF
NA	NA	TRBV10-3	TRBJ1-6	TGTGCCATCAGTGTCCGAGACCGCGGAAATAATTCACCCCTCCACTTT	CAISVRDRGNNSPLHF
NA	NA	TRBV4-1	TRBJ2-1	TGCGCCAGCAGCCAACGAGCGGAGGGGCCACTGGGTGAGCAGTTCTTC	CASSQRAEGPLGEQFF
few	NA	TRBV20-1	TRBJ2-4	TGCAGTGCTATCGGGCCGGGGCTAGCCAAAAACATTCAGTACTTC	CSAIGPGLAKNIQYF
NA	NA	TRBV20-1	TRBJ2-3	TGCAGTGCTAGAGATTTCCTAAGCGGGAGCACAGATACGCAGTATTTT	CSARDFLSGSTDTQYF
many	NA	TRBV12-3/TRBV12-4	TRBJ2-7	TGTGCCAGCAGACTTCGGAGGGGCGAGCAGTACTTC	CASRLRRGEQYF
few	TRBD2	TRBV12-3/TRBV12-4	TRBJ2-3	TGTGCCAGCAGTTGGGGGCTAGCGGGGGGCGCAGATACGCAGTATTTT	CASSWGLAGGADTQYF
NA	NA	TRBV20-1	TRBJ2-3	TGCAGTGCCGACGGGCGCACAGATACGCAGTATTTT	CSADGRTDTQYF
few	TRBD2	TRBV12-3/TRBV12-4	TRBJ2-1	TGTGCCAGCAGGACGGGGGGATCTGCTTTTAACAATGAGCAGTTCTTC	CASRTGGSAFNNEQFF
NA	TRBD2	TRBV10-3	TRBJ2-3	TGTGCCAGCGCGACTGGGGGGGTACTCACAGATACGCAGTATTTT	CASATGGVLTDTQYF
few	NA	TRBV12-3/TRBV12-4	TRBJ1-6	TGTGCCAGCAGATCCGGACAGTCGATCAATTCACCCCTCCACTTT	CASRSGQSINSPLHF
NA	TRBD2	TRBV18	TRBJ2-1	TGTGCCAGCTCACCACTTTGGACTAGCGGGAGTATTTATGAGCAGTTCTTC	CASSPLWTSGSIYEQFF
NA	NA	TRBV28	TRBJ1-1	TGTGCCAGCTCTACAAAAGCTCTCTTT	CASSTKALF
many	NA	TRBV12-3/TRBV12-4	TRBJ2-1	TGTGCCAGCACACAAGGGGGTCGAAGCGGAGTTGAGCAGTTCTTC	CASTQGGRSGVEQFF
NA	NA	TRBV5-1	TRBJ2-7	TGCGCCAGCAGCTTGGACCCAGGACAGCTTGGGAGATACGAGCAGTACTTC	CASSLDPGQLGRYEQYF
NA	TRBD1	TRBV4-1	TRBJ1-5	TGCGCCAGCAGCCACCCGGGACAGGGGTATCAGCCCCAGCATTTT	CASSHPGQGYQPQHF
many	NA	TRBV12-3/TRBV12-4	TRBJ2-1	TGTGCCAGCAGTTTGGTCTGGGGTGAGCAGTTCTTC	CASSLVWGEQFF
NA	TRBD2	TRBV9	TRBJ2-7	TGTGCCAGCAGCCCCACGGGAGGGGGGAGCTCCTACGAGCAGTACTTC	CASSPTGGGSSYEQYF
many	TRBD2	TRBV28	TRBJ2-5	TGTGCCAGCAGTTTTTCCGGACTAGCGGAAGAGACCCAGTACTTC	CASSFSGLAEETQYF
NA	TRBD1	TRBV11-1	TRBJ2-6	TGTGCCAGCAGCGCCCCGACAGGGGGGGACTCTGGGGCCAACGTCCTGACTTTC	CASSAPTGGDSGANVLTF
NA	NA	TRBV5-6	TRBJ1-5	TGTGCCAGCAGCTTAATGACGGGACAACTAAATCAGCCCCAGCATTTT	CASSLMTGQLNQPQHF
NA	NA	TRBV12-3/TRBV12-4	TRBJ1-2	TGTGCCAGCAGTCCAGGTCTGGGAACTTTTGACTATGGCTACACCTTC	CASSPGLGTFDYGYTF
NA	NA	TRBV20-1	TRBJ2-1	TGCAGTGCTAGAGAACACAGTAGTTCCACCTACAATGAGCAGTTCTTC	CSAREHSSSTYNEQFF
many	TRBD1	TRBV12-3/TRBV12-4	TRBJ2-1	TGTGCCAGCAGTTCAAGGACAGGGGGCAACAATGAGCAGTTCTTC	CASSSRTGGNNEQFF
NA	NA	TRBV21-1	TRBJ1-1	TGTGCCAGCAGCAAAGGGACAGGGGACACTGAAGCTTTCTTT	CASSKGTGDTEAFF
NA	NA	TRBV7-2	TRBJ2-3	TGTGCCAGCAGCCCCGCCTTGGGCCGACTCAGAAATACGCAGTATTTT	CASSPALGRLRNTQYF
many	NA	TRBV7-9	TRBJ2-3	TGTGCCAGCAGCTTAGGACTAGTTGTAGATACGCAGTATTTT	CASSLGLVVDTQYF
NA	NA	TRBV5-1	TRBJ2-3	TGCGCCAGCAGCCCCGACATCACCCTACGCACAGATACGCAGTATTTT	CASSPDITLRTDTQYF
NA	NA	TRBV5-1	TRBJ2-1	TGCGCCAGCAGCTTGGCCTCGTTAGGGGCTGAGCAGTTCTTC	CASSLASLGAEQFF
NA	NA	TRBV24-1	TRBJ2-1	TGTGCCACCAGTGATTTAAGGGGGGGGTCCTACAATGAGCAGTTCTTC	CATSDLRGGSYNEQFF
once	NA	TRBV6-4	TRBJ1-5	TGTGCCAGCAGCGCACAGGGTAGCGATCAGCCCCAGCATTTT	CASSAQGSDQPQHF